Listed below are T cell receptor beta chains from one sample, sequenced in a study of T cells in Graves' hyperthyroidism and ophthalmopathy. TCRdb passed the multiplex PCR reads through MiXCR, listing each CDR3 protein once. This table has hundreds of thousands of distinct CDR3 sequences, around 13% appearing once. The sequenced sample was blood. These receptors originate from a woman younger than 45 with Graves' hyperthyroidism that later progressed to Graves' ophthalmopathy. The CDR3 runs from the conserved cysteine through the conserved F or W. The order of the fields is D gene, V gene, clone size, J gene, CDR3 length, CDR3 protein, CDR3 DNA. The D gene is left open where the match is weak. Only some rows state a clone size, as once, few, many or a class for expanded clones.

TRBD1	TRBV19	NA	TRBJ1-4	16	CASRPPPGQGNEKLFF	TGTGCCAGTAGACCTCCACCGGGACAGGGGAATGAAAAACTGTTTTTT
NA	TRBV12-3/TRBV12-4	many	TRBJ1-6	14	CASSLGASHSPLHF	TGTGCCAGCAGTTTAGGAGCGTCCCATTCACCCCTCCACTTT
NA	TRBV7-6	few	TRBJ1-4	15	CASSLAPGENEKLFF	TGTGCCAGCAGCTTAGCCCCAGGGGAAAATGAAAAACTGTTTTTT
TRBD2	TRBV7-9	many	TRBJ2-5	18	CASRSTRPGLAVQETQYF	TGTGCCAGCAGATCTACACGCCCGGGACTAGCGGTACAAGAGACCCAGTACTTC
NA	TRBV24-1	few	TRBJ1-2	13	CATSDRVRGGYTF	TGTGCCACCAGTGATCGAGTCCGGGGTGGCTACACCTTC
NA	TRBV6-2/TRBV6-3	NA	TRBJ2-2	13	CATQLATPGELFF	TGTGCCACTCAACTCGCGACCCCCGGGGAGCTGTTTTTT
NA	TRBV28	few	TRBJ2-1	14	CASSRSAPYNGQFF	TGTGCCAGCAGCCGCAGCGCTCCCTACAATGGGCAGTTCTTC
TRBD1	TRBV24-1	few	TRBJ2-7	15	CATAQGQAGSYEQYF	TGTGCCACCGCCCAGGGACAGGCGGGGTCCTACGAGCAGTACTTC
TRBD2	TRBV6-2/TRBV6-3	many	TRBJ2-1	18	CASTGLAGGNDSYNEQFF	TGTGCCAGCACCGGACTAGCGGGAGGGAACGACTCCTACAATGAGCAGTTCTTC
TRBD2	TRBV9	many	TRBJ2-2	16	CASSDGTSGRSGELFF	TGTGCCAGCAGCGACGGGACTAGCGGGAGATCCGGGGAGCTGTTTTTT
NA	TRBV20-1	many	TRBJ1-3	13	CSAREQTGNTIYF	TGCAGTGCTAGAGAGCAGACTGGAAACACCATATATTTT
TRBD1	TRBV19	few	TRBJ2-7	19	CASSIAPQRQGRSSYEQYF	TGTGCCAGTAGTATAGCGCCCCAGAGACAGGGTCGGTCGTCCTACGAGCAGTACTTC
NA	TRBV11-3	NA	TRBJ2-1	16	CASSLRVTGNYNEQFF	TGTGCCAGCAGCTTACGGGTGACAGGAAATTACAATGAGCAGTTCTTC
NA	TRBV3-1	many	TRBJ2-2	15	CASSRGTGAAGELFF	TGTGCCAGCAGTCGAGGAACGGGAGCAGCCGGGGAGCTGTTTTTT
TRBD1	TRBV5-1	NA	TRBJ2-2	14	CATGQGSGTGELFF	TGCGCCACCGGACAGGGTAGTGGCACCGGGGAGCTGTTTTTT
TRBD1	TRBV6-1	many	TRBJ2-1	17	CASRPRLGQGVSNEQFF	TGTGCCAGCAGACCACGGCTGGGACAGGGAGTTAGCAATGAGCAGTTCTTC
TRBD1	TRBV27	many	TRBJ1-6	20	CASSSSPPGQSSSYNSPLHF	TGTGCCAGCAGTAGCAGCCCTCCGGGACAGTCGAGCTCCTATAATTCACCCCTCCACTTT
NA	TRBV15	NA	TRBJ1-2	16	CATSRDPLTASYGYTF	TGTGCCACCAGCAGAGATCCCCTTACTGCTTCCTATGGCTACACCTTC
NA	TRBV4-1	few	TRBJ1-4	15	CASSQDSVPNEKLFF	TGCGCCAGCAGCCAAGATTCGGTTCCTAATGAAAAACTGTTTTTT
TRBD2	TRBV4-1	NA	TRBJ2-4	21	CASSQASGLAGAMGAKNIQYF	TGCGCCAGCAGCCAAGCATCGGGACTAGCGGGAGCGATGGGGGCCAAAAACATTCAGTACTTC
NA	TRBV6-1	many	TRBJ1-2	16	CASSPYMTDSNYGYTF	TGTGCCAGCAGCCCCTATATGACAGATTCTAACTATGGCTACACCTTC
TRBD2	TRBV3-1	many	TRBJ2-2	16	CASSQTSGPNTGELFF	TGTGCCAGCAGCCAGACTAGCGGGCCGAACACCGGGGAGCTGTTTTTT
TRBD2	TRBV7-8	NA	TRBJ2-3	15	CASSSRTSGTDTQYF	TGTGCCAGCAGCTCCCGGACTAGCGGGACAGATACGCAGTATTTT
NA	TRBV7-2	many	TRBJ1-4	14	CASSVVAGQRYLFF	TGTGCCAGCAGCGTAGTGGCAGGGCAGCGTTACCTGTTTTTT
NA	TRBV7-8	many	TRBJ1-1	14	CASSLNNPDTEAFF	TGTGCCAGCAGCTTAAACAACCCGGACACTGAAGCTTTCTTT
NA	TRBV2	many	TRBJ2-7	15	CASSDSSTRGGEQYF	TGTGCCAGCAGTGATTCTTCGACCCGTGGGGGGGAGCAGTACTTC
NA	TRBV30	many	TRBJ2-6	15	CAWTRNGAGANVLTF	TGTGCCTGGACCCGCAACGGGGCTGGGGCCAACGTCCTGACTTTC
NA	TRBV10-3	many	TRBJ2-5	14	CAISRSSRQETQYF	TGTGCCATCAGTAGATCCAGTCGCCAAGAGACCCAGTACTTC
NA	TRBV27	many	TRBJ1-2	11	CASRDRYGYTF	TGTGCCAGCCGGGACCGTTATGGCTACACCTTC
NA	TRBV27	many	TRBJ1-2	15	CASSLSRGGASENTF	TGTGCCAGCAGTTTATCGAGGGGGGGGGCGTCGGAGAACACCTTC
TRBD1	TRBV19	few	TRBJ2-1	16	CASSPTRGQGRDEQFF	TGTGCCAGTAGTCCCACGAGGGGACAGGGTAGGGATGAGCAGTTCTTC
NA	TRBV29-1	many	TRBJ2-7	15	CSVTVGSTLHYEQYF	TGCAGCGTGACAGTCGGAAGTACCCTCCACTACGAGCAGTACTTC
NA	TRBV7-2	many	TRBJ2-3	14	CASSFGLGTDTQYF	TGTGCCAGCAGCTTCGGACTGGGAACAGATACGCAGTATTTT
TRBD2	TRBV19	NA	TRBJ2-1	15	CASSESGMRNNEQFF	TGTGCCAGTAGCGAAAGCGGGATGAGGAACAATGAGCAGTTCTTC
NA	TRBV28	many	TRBJ1-1	15	CASSVPSIMNTEAFF	TGTGCCAGCAGTGTCCCCAGCATTATGAACACTGAAGCTTTCTTT
NA	TRBV27	NA	TRBJ2-3	13	CSSNDLIADTQYF	TGTTCCAGCAATGACCTCATTGCCGATACGCAGTATTTT
TRBD1	TRBV2	many	TRBJ1-1	17	CASKKGTGGRSNTEAFF	TGTGCCAGCAAGAAGGGGACAGGGGGCCGTTCAAACACTGAAGCTTTCTTT
TRBD1	TRBV6-5	NA	TRBJ1-2	14	CASSYSGQVVGYTF	TGTGCCAGCAGTTACTCGGGACAGGTGGTCGGCTACACCTTC
NA	TRBV7-9	many	TRBJ1-1	17	CASSLVRVAWGFTEAFF	TGTGCCAGCAGCTTAGTTAGGGTAGCTTGGGGTTTCACTGAAGCTTTCTTT
NA	TRBV15	many	TRBJ2-1	14	CATRRQAQSDEQFF	TGTGCCACCAGACGACAAGCCCAATCGGATGAGCAGTTCTTC
NA	TRBV7-9	many	TRBJ1-1	21	CASSSRTFSEEGGAFFTEAFF	TGTGCCAGCAGCTCTCGAACCTTCTCTGAGGAGGGGGGGGCATTTTTTACTGAAGCTTTCTTT
NA	TRBV29-1	many	TRBJ2-3	12	CSVRTATDTQYF	TGCAGCGTGCGGACAGCCACAGATACGCAGTATTTT
NA	TRBV19	few	TRBJ2-2	13	CATNHREYGELFF	TGTGCCACTAACCATCGGGAGTACGGGGAGCTGTTTTTT
NA	TRBV28	many	TRBJ1-4	17	CASSFGDAVRENEKLFF	TGTGCCAGCAGTTTCGGAGACGCCGTCAGGGAGAATGAAAAACTGTTTTTT
NA	TRBV9	few	TRBJ1-3	13	CASSPLQGNTIYF	TGTGCCAGCAGCCCCCTACAGGGAAACACCATATATTTT
NA	TRBV24-1	many	TRBJ1-1	14	CATSDSTGGNEAFF	TGTGCCACCAGTGATTCCACCGGGGGGAATGAAGCTTTCTTT
NA	TRBV19	few	TRBJ2-6	16	CASSTQGPPGANVLTF	TGTGCCAGTAGTACCCAGGGCCCCCCTGGGGCCAACGTCCTGACTTTC
NA	TRBV19	NA	TRBJ2-6	14	CASTPGAGANVLTF	TGTGCCAGTACACCGGGGGCTGGGGCCAACGTCCTGACTTTC
TRBD2	TRBV6-1	NA	TRBJ2-1	15	CASSKGLAGGGEQFF	TGTGCCAGCTCGAAGGGACTAGCGGGAGGAGGTGAGCAGTTCTTC
NA	TRBV30	many	TRBJ1-1	14	CAWSVDYLAPEAFF	TGTGCCTGGAGTGTAGATTATCTTGCGCCTGAAGCTTTCTTT
NA	TRBV2	NA	TRBJ2-7	12	CASSVSPYEQYF	TGTGCCAGCAGTGTATCGCCCTACGAGCAGTACTTC
NA	TRBV6-2/TRBV6-3	few	TRBJ1-2	13	CASSYSRGYGYTF	TGTGCCAGCAGTTACTCGAGGGGGTATGGCTACACCTTC
NA	TRBV5-4	many	TRBJ2-7	15	CASSFGRENKYEQYF	TGTGCCAGCAGCTTCGGACGGGAGAATAAGTACGAGCAGTACTTC
NA	TRBV18	few	TRBJ1-1	15	CASSPYESLIIEAFF	TGTGCCAGCTCACCATATGAATCTCTGATTATTGAAGCTTTCTTT
NA	TRBV28	many	TRBJ2-1	15	CASMAAGSYYNEQFF	TGTGCCAGCATGGCGGCGGGGAGCTACTACAATGAGCAGTTCTTC